These T cell receptor beta chains were read from a single sample in a study of T cell repertoires in cytomegalovirus infection. These receptors are not linked to any known antigen. TCRdb re-derived calls from the reads in MiXCR, one entry per CDR3 protein. The sample comprises 380,000 or so distinct CDR3 sequences, nearly 35% of which are singletons, and roughly 14% rests with the top ten. The specimen comprised cultured PBMCs, sampled from culture after CMV antigen stimulation. The receptors stem from a human donor in good health (CMV status not recorded). Some clones in this sample may be carry-over from other donors' samples. Each CDR3 is given with its conserved first and last residue. A D gene is named only where the DNA matches it firmly. Some rows have no size entry. The others give once, few or many, or a class for an expanded clone.

>11|TRBV6-1|NA|NA|TRBJ1-5
CASSEAQPQHF
TGTGCCAGCAGTGAAGCTCAGCCCCAGCATTTT
>15|TRBV7-2|TRBD2|NA|TRBJ2-2
CASSPGTSSGGELFF
TGTGCCAGCAGCCCCGGGACTAGCTCCGGCGGGGAGCTGTTTTTT
>16|TRBV2|NA|few|TRBJ1-2
CASWNRAGKSSYGYTF
TGTGCCAGCTGGAACAGAGCAGGGAAGTCGAGCTATGGCTACACCTTC
>16|TRBV4-3|NA|NA|TRBJ2-1
CASSQEGGRVLNEQFF
TGCGCCAGCAGCCAAGAAGGGGGGAGAGTCCTCAATGAGCAGTTCTTC
>15|TRBV27|NA|many|TRBJ2-1
CASSSGTTVYNEQFF
TGTGCCAGCAGTTCCGGGACAACTGTTTACAATGAGCAGTTCTTC
>13|TRBV27|NA|NA|TRBJ2-1
CASSLVSHNEQFF
TGTGCCAGCAGTTTAGTTTCTCACAATGAGCAGTTCTTC
>16|TRBV27|NA|few|TRBJ2-1
CASRIQGVSAYNEQFF
TGTGCCAGCAGGATACAGGGAGTCTCGGCCTACAATGAGCAGTTCTTC
>15|TRBV9|NA|NA|TRBJ1-2
CASSPPTAANYGYTF
TGTGCCAGCAGCCCCCCGACGGCAGCTAACTATGGCTACACCTTC
>16|TRBV7-2|NA|many|TRBJ1-3
CASSLVGGSSGNTIYF
TGTGCCAGCAGCTTAGTTGGGGGGAGCTCTGGAAACACCATATATTTT
>14|TRBV7-3|NA|NA|TRBJ2-7
CASSPMGVSDEQYF
TGTGCCAGCAGCCCGATGGGGGTATCTGACGAGCAGTACTTC
>14|TRBV5-4|TRBD1|NA|TRBJ2-1
CASSADRGRHEQFF
TGTGCCAGCAGCGCTGACAGGGGACGGCATGAGCAGTTCTTC
>21|TRBV7-2|TRBD2|many|TRBJ2-5
CASSLPLAGTSGRGSWETQYF
TGTGCCAGCAGCTTACCGTTGGCCGGGACTAGCGGGAGGGGCTCCTGGGAGACCCAGTACTTC
>17|TRBV12-3/TRBV12-4|TRBD1|NA|TRBJ2-7
CASSPFIGTGEGYEQYF
TGTGCCAGCAGCCCGTTTATTGGGACAGGGGAAGGCTACGAGCAGTACTTC
>12|TRBV7-8|NA|few|TRBJ1-1
CASSLWPDEAFF
TGTGCCAGCAGCTTATGGCCAGATGAAGCTTTCTTT
>14|TRBV2|NA|NA|TRBJ2-1
CASSSRVTYNEQFF
TGTGCCAGCAGTTCCCGGGTGACTTACAATGAGCAGTTCTTC
>15|TRBV7-2|TRBD2|NA|TRBJ2-1
CASSSGGRGVREQFF
TGTGCCAGCAGCTCGGGAGGGCGTGGAGTTAGAGAGCAGTTCTTC
>13|TRBV18|NA|NA|TRBJ1-3
CASSPGVGNTIYF
TGTGCCAGCTCACCAGGTGTGGGAAACACCATATATTTT
>14|TRBV12-3/TRBV12-4|NA|NA|TRBJ2-3
CASSTPGATDTQYF
TGTGCCAGCAGTACCCCCGGGGCTACAGATACGCAGTATTTT